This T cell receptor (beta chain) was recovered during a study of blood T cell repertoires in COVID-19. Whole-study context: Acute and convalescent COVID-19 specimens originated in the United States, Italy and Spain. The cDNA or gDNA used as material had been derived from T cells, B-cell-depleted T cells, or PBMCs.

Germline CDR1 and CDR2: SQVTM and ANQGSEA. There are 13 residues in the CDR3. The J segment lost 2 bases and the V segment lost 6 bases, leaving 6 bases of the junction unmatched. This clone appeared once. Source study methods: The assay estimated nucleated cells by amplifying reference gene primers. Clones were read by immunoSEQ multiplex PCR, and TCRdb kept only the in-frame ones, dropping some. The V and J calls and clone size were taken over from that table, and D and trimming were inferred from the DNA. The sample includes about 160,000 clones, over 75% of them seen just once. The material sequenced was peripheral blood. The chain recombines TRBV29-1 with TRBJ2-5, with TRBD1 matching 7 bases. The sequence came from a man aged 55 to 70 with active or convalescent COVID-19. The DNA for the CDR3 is TGCAGCGTCGCCGGACAGGCACAAGAGACCCAGTACTTC. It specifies CSVAGQAQETQYF.